The 24 T cell receptor beta chains below all came from one sample that was sequenced in a study of cytomegalovirus exposure and HLA in healthy donors. The PCR contained 60 Vbeta and 13 Jbeta primers. Profiling relied on immunoSEQ multiplex PCR, and the TCRdb table lists in-frame clones only, not all of them. The sample includes about 170,000 clones, about 81% seen only once; the top ten take approximately 2.1%. Sequencing used PBMCs. Receptors were obtained from a woman aged 18-29 years in good health and CMV-seronegative.

This clone was seen a single time. The V gene is TRBV5-1, the J gene TRBJ2-2; tentative D call: TRBD2 (6 bases). The CDR3 contains 16 residues. The germline V gene has CDR1 SGHRS and CDR2 YFSETQ. V was cut by 2 bases and J by 1 base, with 12 bases left in between. The DNA of the CDR3 is TGCGCCAGCAGCTTTTTGGGGCGGGGGAACACCGGGGAGCTGTTTTTT. The encoded protein is CASSFLGRGNTGELFF.

This clone was seen a single time. The V gene is TRBV6-1, the J gene TRBJ2-7; 7 nucleotides agree with TRBD2. This CDR3 has 16 residues. Germline lookup yields CDR1 MNHNS and CDR2 SASEGT. The ends lost 1 base at V and 0 bases at J; junction bases unmatched: 6. The CDR3: CASSEGAGESSYEQYF. CDR3 bases: TGTGCCAGCAGTGAAGGTGCGGGAGAGAGCTCCTACGAGCAGTACTTC.

The rearrangement links TRBV7-3 to TRBJ1-4; the D is unclear. The V end was cut by 5 bases, the J end by 5 bases, with 9 bases between. There are 13 residues in the CDR3. CDR1 is SGHTA and CDR2 is FQGTGA in the germline V gene. CDR3 residues: CASSRARNEKLFF. CDR3 DNA: TGTGCCAGCAGCCGAGCGCGAAATGAAAAACTGTTTTTT.

This chain uses TRBV2 with TRBJ1-2; D ambiguous. The V gene's germline CDR1 is SNHLY and CDR2 FYNNEI. Trimming took off 1 base at V and 4 bases at J, with 13 bases between the two ends. CDR3 size: 15 residues. CDR3 sequence reads: CASSEVSRPFYGYTF. DNA for the CDR3: TGTGCCAGCAGTGAAGTTTCCAGGCCCTTCTATGGCTACACCTTC.

The rearrangement links TRBV15 to TRBJ2-5; possibly TRBD1 for D (6 bases). V was trimmed by 5 bases and J by 5 bases, leaving 18 bases between them. The germline gives CDR1 LNHNV, CDR2 YYDKDF (reference sequence). The CDR3 runs 15 residues. CDR3 nucleotides: TGTGCCACCAGCGACGGACAGCAGAGGGGGGAGACCCAGTACTTC. Amino acids: CATSDGQQRGETQYF.

This chain links TRBV6-1 with TRBJ1-2, with 10 bases lining up with TRBD1. Unmatched junction bases numbered 8, after V lost 4 bases and J lost 3 bases. Germline loops: CDR1 MNHNS, CDR2 SASEGT. The CDR3 is 16 residues long. The CDR3 region has the DNA TGTGCCAGCAGTGCCTGGACAGGGGGAAAGGACTATGGCTACACCTTC. Translated: CASSAWTGGKDYGYTF.

This chain joins TRBV27 and TRBJ2-7; TRBD2 agrees at 7 bases. Trimming took 6 bases from V and 7 from J; bases not matched to a gene: 9. The CDR3 spans 13 residues. Germline V CDR1 and CDR2: MNHEY, SMNVEV (reference sequence). CDR3: CASSYKAGVEQYF. CDR3 bases: TGTGCCAGCAGCTACAAGGCGGGGGTAGAGCAGTACTTC.

The rearrangement joins TRBV6-5 to TRBJ2-5; a possible D gene is TRBD2 (6 bases). The end of the DNA is better explained by TRBJ2-7, so the J call may be wrong. Germline assignment: CDR1 MNHEY and CDR2 SVGAGI. The CDR3 spans 14 residues. CDR3 bases: TGTGCCAGCAGTTACAGTGGACTAATCTACGAGCAGTACTTC. This sequence encodes CASSYSGLIYEQYF.

Notes on this clone: Other DNA sequences in the same sample also yield this CDR3. The chain joins TRBV7-8 to TRBJ1-6, with D possibly being TRBD1 (6 bases). The CDR3 spans 14 residues. V lost 1 base and J 7 bases, leaving 8 bases between the germline ends. Germline-derived CDR1 and CDR2 are SGHVS and FQNEAQ. The CDR3: CASSLVGGNSPLHF. CDR3 DNA: TGTGCCAGCAGCTTAGTTGGGGGCAATTCACCCCTCCACTTT.

The CDR3 region has the DNA TGTGCCAGCAGCTTTGGGGACAACTCCTACGAGCAGTACTTC. This gives the protein CASSFGDNSYEQYF. The chain links TRBV5-4 to TRBJ2-7; possible D gene TRBD1, 6 bases. CDR1 and CDR2 (germline): SGHNT, YYREEE (reference sequence). V lost 2 bases, J lost 0 bases, and 9 bases lay in between. The CDR3 runs 14 residues.

The chain carries TRBV5-1 and TRBJ2-3; 9 bases agree with TRBD1. CDR1 and CDR2 (germline): SGHRS, YFSETQ. V was clipped by 4 bases and J by 1 base; unmatched bases: 7. CDR3 length: 16 residues. DNA of the CDR3: TGCGCCAGCAGCCTGCGGGACAGGGTCGGCACAGATACGCAGTATTTT. Translating gives CASSLRDRVGTDTQYF.

This clone is a singleton in its sample. The chain recombines TRBV19 with TRBJ1-1; maybe TRBD1 (6 bases). Germline V gene lookup returns CDR1 LNHDA and CDR2 SQIVND (reference sequence). The CDR3 has 13 amino acids. The ends were cut back, 3 bases at V and 7 bases at J, with 12 bases in the middle. The CDR3 DNA is TGTGCCAGTAGTATCCACGAAGGGGGTGAAGCTTTCTTT. Encoded protein: CASSIHEGGEAFF.

The V gene is TRBV7-9, the J gene TRBJ2-7, with D perhaps matching TRBD1 (6 bases). Trimming shortened V by 2 bases and J by 7 bases, and 12 bases separated the two germline ends. CDR1 is SEHNR, CDR2 FQNEAQ, per germline (reference sequence). This CDR3 spans 13 amino acids. The CDR3 DNA reads as TGTGCCAGCAGCTTAACCGGGACACCTGAGCAGTACTTC. Protein product: CASSLTGTPEQYF.

The rearrangement uses TRBV7-2 and TRBJ1-1, with 8 bases identical to TRBD1. The V gene end was trimmed by 3 bases and the J gene end by 6 bases; junction bases not matched to a gene: 6. Germline CDR1 reads SGHTA; CDR2 reads FQGNSA. CDR3 size: 14 residues. CDR3 DNA sequence: TGTGCCAGCAGCTTTCAGGGGGCCGGCGCTGAAGCTTTCTTT. It specifies CASSFQGAGAEAFF.

The rearrangement links TRBV9 to TRBJ2-7; D perhaps matches TRBD2 (5 bases). The germline V gene has CDR1 SGDLS and CDR2 YYNGEE. This CDR3 contains 15 residues. Trimming shortened V by 4 bases and J by 7 bases, and 21 bases separated the two germline ends. CDR3 nucleotides: TGTGCCAGCAGCCCCCGCGAGGGCCCCATTCAGGAGCAGTACTTC. As protein: CASSPREGPIQEQYF.

This clone was observed a few times. The chain has TRBV29-1 and TRBJ2-7; 11 nucleotides agree with TRBD1. The CDR3 sequence is 15 residues long. CDR1 and CDR2 (germline): SQVTM, ANQGSEA. Germline trimming cut 0 bases from V and 0 bases from J; bases unmatched to any gene: 1. The CDR3 DNA reads as TGCAGCGTTGAAGATGGGACAGGGGGCTCCTACGAGCAGTACTTC. Encoded protein: CSVEDGTGGSYEQYF.

The V gene is TRBV5-1, the J gene TRBJ1-2, with 12 bases fitting TRBD1. The CDR3 loop spans 16 amino acids. The V and J ends lost 4 bases and 7 bases, in that order; junction bases with no gene match: 11. Germline V gene sequence: CDR1 SGHRS, CDR2 YFSETQ. CDR3 amino acids: CASSHVYRDRGLGYTF. The DNA for the CDR3 is TGCGCCAGCAGCCACGTATATAGGGACAGGGGGCTTGGCTACACCTTC.

The chain employs TRBV18 and TRBJ1-5; D is undetermined. Trimming cost V 5 bases and J 5 bases, with 13 bases left between them. The CDR3 runs 14 residues. Per germline, CDR1 KGHSH and CDR2 LQKENI. CDR3 protein: CASSTYPGDQPQHF. CDR3 nucleotide sequence: TGTGCCAGCTCAACATATCCCGGGGATCAGCCCCAGCATTTT.

This clone was counted between two and nine times. Other DNA sequences in the same sample also yield this CDR3. The J gene is TRBJ2-5, the V gene TRBV15, with D possibly matching TRBD2 (6 bases). Germline V CDR1 and CDR2: LNHNV, YYDKDF (reference sequence). Trimming stripped 0 bases from V and 2 bases from J, with 7 bases between. The CDR3 length is 14 residues. The DNA for the CDR3 is TGTGCCACCAGCAGAGATCGGGGGCAAGAGACCCAGTACTTC. This sequence encodes CATSRDRGQETQYF.

This chain uses TRBV4-1 with TRBJ2-1, with D possibly TRBD2 on 6 matching bases. CDR1 is MGHRA, CDR2 YSYEKL, per germline. V dropped 0 bases and J dropped 4 bases, with 16 bases sitting between them. CDR3 length equals 17 residues. The CDR3 bases are TGCGCCAGCAGCCAAGATTTTGCGGGGATACTTTACAATGAGCAGTTCTTC. It encodes CASSQDFAGILYNEQFF.

The chain has TRBV6-6 and TRBJ1-2, with TRBD1 matching over 8 bases. The CDR3 loop spans 14 amino acids. V shed 6 bases, J shed 6 bases, and the junction held 9 bases outside the gene matches. Per germline, CDR1 MNHNY and CDR2 SVGAGI (reference sequence). The CDR3 here is CASSWDRTGHGYTF. DNA for the CDR3: TGTGCCAGCAGCTGGGACAGGACTGGACATGGCTACACCTTC.

V and J are TRBV4-3 and TRBJ2-1; 8 nucleotides align to TRBD2. The CDR3 has 18 residues. Losses at the gene ends were 0 bases for V and 9 bases for J; bases not matched to a gene: 16. Per germline, CDR1 LGHNA and CDR2 YSLEER. The CDR3 sequence is CASSQDLVLAVPMGEQFF. As DNA, the CDR3 is TGCGCCAGCAGCCAAGATCTCGTACTAGCGGTCCCCATGGGTGAGCAGTTCTTC.

V is TRBV29-1 and J is TRBJ2-2; D is perhaps TRBD1 (6 bases). The germline CDR1 and CDR2 sequences are SQVTM and ANQGSEA. V lost 0 bases and J lost 1, with 9 bases in between. CDR3 length: 15 amino acids. CDR3 sequence: CSVEDTGQNTGELFF. As DNA, the CDR3 is TGCAGCGTTGAAGATACGGGACAGAACACCGGGGAGCTGTTTTTT.

The CDR3 loop reads CASTEFGQGDFPYEQYF. The DNA of the CDR3 is TGCGCCAGCACCGAATTCGGACAGGGTGATTTCCCTTACGAGCAGTACTTC. The rearrangement joins TRBV5-1 to TRBJ2-7, with TRBD1 identical over 8 bases. This CDR3 region has 17 residues. Per the germline V gene, CDR1 is SGHRS and CDR2 is YFSETQ. The trim removed 6 bases at V and 4 bases at J, leaving 18 bases unmatched.